Given below is one T cell receptor beta chain in context. Its antigen is currently unknown. Investigators separated out CD4+ T cells once about eleven days of culture had passed. TCRdb's table, derived via immunoSEQ multiplex PCR, lists solely in-frame clones and lacks some. The sample consists of roughly 34,000 clones, roughly 70% of them appearing once. Trimming cost V 6 bases and J 1 base; bases outside gene matches: 3. This CDR3 is built from 15 residues. CDR1 and CDR2 (germline): LNHDA, SQIVND (reference sequence). This specimen belongs to a study of vaccination effects on CD4 cells after COVID-19. Study context: Of the BNT162b2 and mRNA-1273 vaccines, participants received two doses of one or the other. Regarding the study as a whole: Vaccine-induced clones in healthy vaccinees cross-reacted with common cold coronaviruses in only 1 of 255 cases.

The sample in question was CD4+ T cells from PBMCs cultured without peptide, obtained before COVID-19 vaccination. This clonotype was sampled from a human donor who received a COVID-19 vaccine. The chain uses TRBV19 and TRBJ2-2; 9 positions agree with TRBD2. The CDR3 nucleotides read TGTGCCAGTAGCCCTAGCGGGGAGAACACCGGGGAGCTGTTTTTT. Protein sequence: CASSPSGENTGELFF.